This T cell receptor (beta chain) is drawn from a study of blood T cell repertoires in COVID-19 (dated by TCRdb to 2018 to 2020). Turning to the overall study: Collaborator samples came from the United States, Italy and Spain and covered acute and convalescent phases of COVID-19. Where HLA class I and class II types were available, the types were taken from metadata supplied by the sample provider, not from assay-based typing. The material from the prospective study consisted of cDNA or gDNA derived from T cells, B-cell-depleted T cells, or PBMCs. Samples came from the ongoing ImmuneRACE study (first 160 participants) plus 1,254 subjects from 6 global collaborators. The dataset comprised deeply sampled blood TCRbeta repertoires from subjects exposed to, actively infected with, or recovered from COVID-19. The repertoires were made available in a free public database intended to serve as a resource for research on the immune response to SARS-CoV-2. A de-identified subject ID, COVID-19 status, age in years and sex were almost always included in the sample metadata. Broader findings and caveats from the paper: The quantity of clinical and demographic metadata differed by source and by participant and was supplied without curation.

In the case of this clone: It lacks a known antigen. No per-base quality is available; no much larger clone lies one base away.

Each collaborating institution followed its own protocols to collect whole blood in K2EDTA tubes. For TCRbeta analysis, collaborators shipped samples as frozen whole blood, isolated PBMCs, or DNA extracted from either of those sample types. The immunoSEQ Assay, a bias-controlled multiplex PCR, was used to amplify TCRbeta CDR3 regions from genomic DNA. On the study's bioinformatics: The number of nucleated cells in each sample was estimated from the amplification of reference gene primers within the assay. To quantify the absolute abundance of each unique TCRbeta CDR3 rearrangement, sequence reads were collapsed and filtered. For each sample, productive Simpson clonality was calculated as the square root of Simpson's diversity index over productive rearrangements. This is the immuneACCESS table as TCRdb keeps it, with only in-frame sequences that have V and J called. A part of the clones is gone; compared with another copy, unresolved V genes explain less than half, and the rest is unexplained. That table furnishes V, J and clone size, whereas the DNA furnished D and trimming. For this sample the table gives under 200,000 clones, of which 86% were detected only once. Roughly 0.95% of the sample is taken by the ten largest.

The cysteine opens and the phenylalanine closes a CDR3 of 16 amino acids. The read is trimmed to its CDR3 DNA, 48 bases read in frame from base 1. V lost 3 bases and J lost 0 bases; the stretch between them is 14 bases long. CDR1 and CDR2 (SGHDT, YYEEEE) derive from the germline V gene. Sequenced material: peripheral blood. Here the chain combines TRBV5-6 and TRBJ2-3; a tentative D call is TRBD1 (6 bases match). This TCR was sampled from a man aged 18 to 35 with acute or convalescent COVID-19. The DNA sequence is TGTGCCAGCAGCTACGACAGGAGCTACAGCACAGATACGCAGTATTTT. The resulting protein is CASSYDRSYSTDTQYF.